This TCR beta chain is from a study of T cells in Graves' hyperthyroidism and ophthalmopathy. Study-wide findings and caveats: In the analysis, a 13 V-J model separated ophthalmopathy from stable hyperthyroidism.

TCR beta CDR3 regions were amplified from RNA transcripts. First-round RT-PCR targeting the TCR CDR3 was performed with the HTBI primer set. MiXCR, run by TCRdb on the multiplex PCR reads, gives a single entry per CDR3 protein. The sample has about 180,000 distinct CDR3 sequences; about 18% are singletons. This CDR3 comprises 15 residues. V dropped 3 bases and J dropped 7; count of bases not matched to a gene: 4. Germline V gene data show CDR1 as MGHRA and CDR2 as YSYEKL. Hyperthyroidism had been newly diagnosed in patients aged 18 to 65, and its duration was under 2 months. As concerns this clonotype: Its antigen is still unknown.

V gene TRBV4-1 combines with J gene TRBJ2-4; TRBD2 agrees at 12 bases. The sequence was collected from a woman between 45 and 60 years old with Graves' hyperthyroidism. Specimen: blood. The chain's CDR3 is CASSHPSGGVNIQYF. The CDR3 DNA is TGCGCCAGCAGCCATCCTAGCGGGGGGGTCAACATTCAGTACTTC.